One sample yielded the 18 T cell receptor beta chains listed below, sequenced in a study of blood T cells in healthy people across ages. Using a J-beta primer mix together with a sample-barcoded 5' primer, a second PCR was run for roughly 7 to 11 cycles. MiXCR, applied by TCRdb to the 5' RACE reads, yields one record per CDR3 protein. The profile shows around 800,000 distinct CDR3 sequences, 40% to 50% of them singletons. The sequenced sample consisted of blood. The receptors originated from a man aged 55 to 70 in good health.

The chain carries TRBV27 and TRBJ2-7; 7 bases match TRBD1. The CDR3 extends over 12 amino acids. The trim removed 6 bases at V and 5 bases at J, leaving 4 bases unmatched. Germline-derived CDR1 and CDR2 are MNHEY and SMNVEV (reference sequence). The CDR3 nucleotides read TGTGCCAGCAGGACAGGGATCAACGAGCAGTACTTC. It specifies CASRTGINEQYF.

This clonotype has only a few counts. The V call is TRBV10-3, the J call TRBJ2-5, with a tentative D call TRBD1 (6 bases). The DNA end lines up better with TRBJ2-7; the J call may be wrong. Germline V gives CDR1 ENHRY, CDR2 SYGVKD. This CDR3 has 12 residues. DNA for the CDR3: TGTGCCATCAGTGCGGCAGGGGACGAGCAGTACTTC. Translating it yields CAISAAGDEQYF.

This clonotype has a handful of counts. The V gene is TRBV12-3 or TRBV12-4, the J gene TRBJ2-3; D is ambiguous. V lost 1 base, J lost 6 bases, and 11 bases lay in between. The CDR3 is made up of 14 amino acids. Written as DNA, the CDR3 is TGTGCCAGCAGTTTAGAGGGATTGCGGGATACGCAGTATTTT. Translation gives CASSLEGLRDTQYF.

The chain is built from TRBV4-1 and TRBJ2-1; 9 bases map to TRBD2. Per the germline V gene, CDR1 is MGHRA and CDR2 is YSYEKL. This CDR3 region has 14 residues. V shed 6 bases and J 6 bases; nucleotides not matched to a gene: 6. CDR3 DNA sequence: TGCGCCAGCAGACCGACTAGCGGATTCAATGAGCAGTTCTTC. It is translated as CASRPTSGFNEQFF.

As regards this clonotype: Without the conserved terminal phenylalanine or tryptophan, this CDR3 likely stems from a read error. Because the CDR3's place on the DNA is in doubt, the DNA is left out and the CDR3 is given as listed by TCRdb. CDR3 sequence: CASSTGTAKSSGANVLTI. This sequence joins TRBV5-5 and TRBJ2-6; the table's D gene call, TRBD1, was not cross checked with the DNA. The CDR3 is 18 residues long, ends included. Germline CDR1 SGHKS, CDR2 YYEKEE (reference sequence).

This clonotype was recorded a few times. V usage is TRBV11-2 and J usage is TRBJ2-1, with 8 bases fitting TRBD2. The junction had 13 bases not matched to a gene; V was cut back by 6 bases and J by 9 bases. Germline lookup yields CDR1 SGHAT and CDR2 FQNNGV. This CDR3 is built from 15 residues. In DNA, the CDR3 is TGTGCCAGCAGGCCCTTCGGGGGGGCCGCGATTGAGCAGTTCTTC. Translated, it gives CASRPFGGAAIEQFF.

In this sample, this clonotype turned up a few times. The rearrangement uses TRBV3-1 and TRBJ2-3; possibly TRBD2 for D (6 bases). Between the trimmed V and J ends, which lost 3 bases and 6 bases, there was a span of 19 bases. This CDR3 has 16 residues. The germline CDR1 and CDR2 sequences are LGHDT and YNNKEL (reference sequence). The CDR3 nucleotides read TGTGCCAGCAGCCATCGGGACTTGCGAATTGGGGATACGCAGTATTTT. Translation: CASSHRDLRIGDTQYF.

CDR3 protein: CASSAGVDISANYGYTF. The DNA of the CDR3 is TGTGCCAGCAGCGCGGGTGTGGACATCTCAGCTAACTATGGCTACACCTTC. The chain links TRBV9 to TRBJ1-2; the D gene is possibly TRBD1 (5 bases). The V gene lost 3 bases and the J gene lost 0 bases, with 18 bases spanning the gap. The CDR3 runs to 17 residues. Germline CDR1 SGDLS, CDR2 YYNGEE. Supplemented by reference TRBV9 and TRBJ1-2, the full variable domain reads DSGVTQTPKHLITATGQRVTLRCSPRSGDLSVYWYQQSLDQGLQFLIQYYNGEERAKGNILERFSAQQFPDLHSELNLSSLELGDSALYFCASSAGVDISANYGYTFGSGTRLTVV.

The rearrangement uses TRBV9 and TRBJ2-1, with a possible D match to TRBD2 (6 bases). The germline CDR1 and CDR2 sequences are SGDLS and YYNGEE. The CDR3 sequence is 14 residues long. V lost 8 bases and J lost 3, with 15 bases in between. The DNA for the CDR3 is TGTGCCAGTTCCCGCTGGGGGGACTACAATGAGCAGTTCTTC. It codes for CASSRWGDYNEQFF.

Many counts were recorded for this clonotype. This chain links TRBV20-1 with TRBJ2-4; tentative D call: TRBD1 (6 bases). CDR3 length equals 14 residues. V shed 0 bases and J shed 1 base, with 7 bases lying between them. CDR1 and CDR2 (germline): DFQATT, SNEGSKA (reference sequence). CDR3: CSARDGGAKNIQYF. The CDR3 region has the DNA TGCAGTGCTAGAGATGGGGGCGCCAAAAACATTCAGTACTTC.

This clonotype was seen many times. V usage is TRBV7-2 and J usage is TRBJ2-7, with D maybe TRBD1 (6 bases). Germline V lookup: CDR1 SGHTA, CDR2 FQGNSA. V lost 5 bases and J 2 bases, leaving 16 bases between the germline ends. The CDR3 extends over 15 amino acids. The CDR3 DNA reads TGTGCCAGCAGCAACTCCCAGGGGAGAGCCTACGAGCAGTACTTC. This codes for CASSNSQGRAYEQYF.

The J gene is TRBJ2-7, the V gene TRBV5-1; D call uncertain. The CDR3 has 13 residues. Trimming took off 4 bases at V and 0 bases at J, with 8 bases between the two ends. CDR1 and CDR2 (germline): SGHRS, YFSETQ. In DNA form, the CDR3 reads TGCGCCAGCAGCGAATCCTCCTCCTACGAGCAGTACTTC. Translating gives CASSESSSYEQYF.

This clonotype was counted ten times or more. J is TRBJ2-7 and V is TRBV20-1, with TRBD2 matching over 8 bases. The CDR3 is 18 amino acids. Germline loops: CDR1 DFQATT, CDR2 SNEGSKA (reference sequence). V trimming: 1 base; J trimming: 0 bases; junction bases outside the gene matches: 14. CDR3 coding DNA: TGCAGTGCTAGAGCGGACGGGGGGGCAAGGGGTAGCTCCTACGAGCAGTACTTC. Protein sequence: CSARADGGARGSSYEQYF.

This clonotype showed up just a few times. V and J are TRBV5-1 and TRBJ2-7; 13 nucleotides agree with TRBD2. Germline values: CDR1 SGHRS, CDR2 YFSETQ. V shed 4 bases and J 5 bases; nucleotides not matched to a gene: 9. There are 16 residues in the CDR3. The CDR3, as DNA: TGCGCCAGCAGCGGACCACGGACTAGCGGGGGAGACGAGCAGTACTTC. Encoded protein: CASSGPRTSGGDEQYF.

This clonotype has just a few counts. V usage is TRBV20-1 and J usage is TRBJ2-5; perhaps TRBD2 as D (5 bases). Deletions cut 1 base from V and 5 bases from J, with 11 bases between. The CDR3 is 13 residues long. Germline V lookup: CDR1 DFQATT, CDR2 SNEGSKA (reference sequence). CDR3 sequence (DNA): TGCAGTGCTAGAGGGGAATCGGGGGAGACCCAGTACTTC. As protein: CSARGESGETQYF.

CDR3 sequence reads: CASRERSGDGDTEAFF. The CDR3 DNA reads TGTGCCAGCAGAGAAAGATCAGGGGACGGGGACACTGAAGCTTTCTTT. J is TRBJ1-1 and V is TRBV6-1; a weak D match, TRBD1 (6 bases). The CDR3 runs to 16 residues. Germline CDR1 and CDR2: MNHNS and SASEGT. The germline V and J ends were trimmed by 6 bases and 3 bases, with 20 bases remaining between them.

As concerns this clonotype: An end of the junction differs from the germline gene, which may be a read error. J is TRBJ1-2 and V is TRBV30; TRBD1 might be the D (5 bases). Per germline, CDR1 GTSNPN and CDR2 SVGIG (reference sequence). CDR3 size: 11 residues. CDR3 sequence reads: CAWAQVWDYAF. In nucleotides, the CDR3 is TGTGCCTGGGCCCAGGTGTGGGACTACGCCTTC.

The chain carries TRBV7-6 and TRBJ2-1; 7 bases match TRBD1. The CDR3 sequence is 16 residues long. Germline CDR1 and CDR2: SGHVS and FNYEAQ. Trimming removed 1 base from V and 6 bases from J; junction bases left unmatched: 9. CDR3 nucleotides: TGTGCCAGCAGCTTAGGACAGGGTCCTACATTCAATGAGCAGTTCTTC. Its translation: CASSLGQGPTFNEQFF.